The 28 T cell receptor beta chains reported below all come from one sample, sequenced in a study of CD8 T cells in ankylosing spondylitis. From the 5' RACE reads, TCRdb called clonotypes with MiXCR, one entry per CDR3 protein. The sample lists fewer than 200,000 distinct CDR3 sequences, around 16% seen once, with approximately 8% in the top ten. Sequenced input: blood, either unsorted or a sorted T cell fraction (not recorded which). The receptors were sampled from a male donor with ankylosing spondylitis or in good health (not recorded which).

A few counts support this clonotype. The rearrangement links TRBV18 to TRBJ1-5; D gene ambiguous. The CDR3 covers 13 residues. Germline V gives CDR1 KGHSH, CDR2 LQKENI. Trimming stripped 3 bases from V and 2 bases from J, with 5 bases between. The CDR3: CASSPGRNQPQHF. DNA of the CDR3: TGTGCCAGCTCACCCGGCCGCAATCAGCCCCAGCATTTT.

The table lists this clonotype with many counts. V is TRBV20-1 and J is TRBJ2-1, with 12 bases aligning to TRBD2. Germline CDR1 is DFQATT and CDR2 is SNEGSKA (reference sequence). Trimming at V came to 7 bases and at J to 0 bases, leaving 4 bases not matched to a gene. CDR3 length equals 15 residues. CDR3 nucleotides: TGCAGTGGAGGACTAGCGGGGTACTCCTACAATGAGCAGTTCTTC. Protein sequence: CSGGLAGYSYNEQFF.

This clonotype occurred many times. The chain employs TRBV28 and TRBJ1-5; D unclear. The CDR3 runs 15 residues. Germline loops: CDR1 MDHEN, CDR2 SYDVKM. V was pared by 5 bases and J by 4 bases, with 15 bases between. CDR3 nucleotides: TGTGCCAGCAGTCTACCTACCCTCTGGAATCAGCCCCAGCATTTT. Its protein product is CASSLPTLWNQPQHF.

This clonotype was seen more than once but under ten times. The rearrangement uses TRBV6-6 and TRBJ2-2, with TRBD2 matching 7 bases. Germline V gene lookup returns CDR1 MNHNY and CDR2 SVGAGI (reference sequence). J lost 4 bases, V lost 5 bases, and 7 bases had no gene match. This CDR3 is 15 amino acids long. CDR3 DNA: TGTGCCAGCAGTAACCTAGCGGTCGGCACCGGGGAGCTGTTTTTT. Translated, it gives CASSNLAVGTGELFF.

This clonotype was counted only a few times. The chain uses TRBV27 and TRBJ1-6, with 7 positions matching TRBD1. The CDR3 has 18 residues. CDR1 MNHEY and CDR2 SMNVEV come from the germline V gene (reference sequence). J lost 0 bases, V lost 4 bases, and 9 bases had no gene match. This CDR3 reads CASSSGTVLSSYNSPLHF. CDR3 sequence (DNA): TGTGCCAGCAGTTCTGGGACAGTCCTGAGCTCCTATAATTCACCCCTCCACTTT.

This clonotype was observed at least ten times. The rearrangement joins TRBV27 to TRBJ1-1; D ambiguous. Germline V gene data show CDR1 as MNHEY and CDR2 as SMNVEV (reference sequence). There are 14 residues in the CDR3. Trimming shortened V by 0 bases and J by 6 bases, and 11 bases separated the two germline ends. CDR3 sequence: CASSLSRRKAEAFF. CDR3 bases: TGTGCCAGCAGTTTATCCCGCAGGAAGGCTGAAGCTTTCTTT.

The chain joins TRBV7-9 to TRBJ1-3; 10 bases fit TRBD1. The CDR3 totals 17 residues. Trimming at V came to 6 bases and at J to 4 bases, leaving 12 bases not matched to a gene. CDR1 is SEHNR and CDR2 is FQNEAQ in the germline V gene (reference sequence). Here the CDR3 reads CASRVLTGTGAGNTIYF. DNA for the CDR3: TGTGCCAGCAGAGTTCTGACCGGGACAGGGGCCGGAAACACCATATATTTT.

This clonotype was seen a few times. The gene calls are TRBV19 and TRBJ2-1; D may be TRBD2 (6 bases). The V gene's germline CDR1 is LNHDA and CDR2 SQIVND (reference sequence). V lost 8 bases, J lost 0 bases, and 11 bases lay in between. This CDR3 is 14 amino acids long. CDR3 sequence: CASSRDGSYNEQFF. As DNA, the CDR3 is TGTGCCAGTTCGCGGGACGGCTCCTACAATGAGCAGTTCTTC.

This clonotype was seen more than once but under ten times. The chain uses TRBV3-1 and TRBJ2-5, with D hard to call. The CDR3 has 16 residues. Germline V CDR1 and CDR2: LGHDT, YNNKEL (reference sequence). V was trimmed by 2 bases and J by 2 bases, leaving 15 bases between them. CDR3 sequence: CASSQQDFPAQETQYF. CDR3 in DNA: TGTGCCAGCAGCCAACAAGATTTTCCCGCACAAGAGACCCAGTACTTC.

This clonotype was counted ten times or more. The rearrangement uses TRBV6-5 and TRBJ2-1, with 7 positions matching TRBD1. The germline CDR1 and CDR2 sequences are MNHEY and SVGAGI. The CDR3 covers 16 residues. J was trimmed by 2 bases and V by 0 bases; bases with no gene match: 4. The CDR3 DNA reads as TGTGCCAGCAGTTACTCGACAGGGTTCCCCTACAATGAGCAGTTCTTC. Amino acids: CASSYSTGFPYNEQFF.

This clonotype was counted many times. The rearrangement uses TRBV5-1 and TRBJ2-7; D possibly corresponds to TRBD1 (6 bases). The CDR3 contains 14 residues. Trimming removed 5 bases from V and 0 bases from J, with 12 bases in between. Germline CDR1 is SGHRS and CDR2 is YFSETQ. The chain's CDR3 is CASRIQGTSYEQYF. The CDR3 nucleotides read TGCGCCAGCAGGATACAGGGTACCTCCTACGAGCAGTACTTC.

CDR3: CASRAQETQYF. CDR3 nucleotide sequence: TGTGCCAGTAGGGCCCAAGAGACCCAGTACTTC. The chain combines TRBV2 with TRBJ2-5; D is undetermined. CDR3 size: 11 residues. CDR1 SNHLY and CDR2 FYNNEI come from the germline V gene. Trimming removed 9 bases at V and 1 base at J, with 6 bases between.

This chain joins TRBV5-1 and TRBJ2-7; D remains unclear. From germline, CDR1 is SGHRS and CDR2 YFSETQ. The CDR3 has 15 amino acids. Trimming removed 1 base at V and 2 bases at J, with 13 bases between. CDR3 protein: CASSLSPGSTYEQYF. In DNA, the CDR3 is TGCGCCAGCAGCTTGTCCCCAGGATCCACCTACGAGCAGTACTTC.

The rearrangement joins TRBV28 to TRBJ2-7, with TRBD1 matching 10 bases. With V trimmed by 2 bases and J by 3 bases, 4 bases remained unmatched. This CDR3 is built from 15 residues. Germline V CDR1 and CDR2: MDHEN, SYDVKM. The CDR3 loop reads CASSLGGQGDYEQYF. The CDR3 DNA reads as TGTGCCAGCAGTTTAGGCGGACAGGGGGACTACGAGCAGTACTTC. The full variable domain, completed using reference TRBV28 and TRBJ2-7, is DVKVTQSSRYLVKRTGEKVFLECVQDMDHENMFWYRQDPGLGLRLIYFSYDVKMKEKGDIPEGYSVSREKKERFSLILESASTNQTSMYLCASSLGGQGDYEQYFGPGTRLTVT.

The chain recombines TRBV3-1 with TRBJ2-7, with 8 bases that match TRBD1. CDR1 is LGHDT and CDR2 is YNNKEL in the germline V gene (reference sequence). The CDR3 consists of 14 residues. V trimming: 3 bases; J trimming: 7 bases; junction bases outside the gene matches: 8. The CDR3 coding sequence is TGTGCCAGCAGCCAGGCAAACAGGGGGAATGAGCAGTACTTC. Translating it yields CASSQANRGNEQYF.

The sample holds many counts of this clonotype. The chain combines TRBV5-1 with TRBJ1-1; unclear D gene. In germline, CDR1 is SGHRS, CDR2 YFSETQ. The CDR3 has 15 amino acids. Trimming cost V 0 bases and J 1 base, with 10 bases left between them. The CDR3 bases are TGCGCCAGCAGCTTGGAGGTCACCAAGAACACTGAAGCTTTCTTT. As protein: CASSLEVTKNTEAFF.

The chain recombines TRBV28 with TRBJ1-2, with 8 nucleotides matching TRBD1. This CDR3 is built from 17 residues. CDR1 is MDHEN, CDR2 SYDVKM, per germline. The V gene end was trimmed by 1 base and the J gene end by 5 bases; junction bases not matched to a gene: 12. The CDR3 nucleotides are TGTGCCAGCAGTTTATTGGGGACAGGTCCCCGGACGTATGGCTACACCTTC. It translates to CASSLLGTGPRTYGYTF.

This clonotype was detected ten times or more. The chain combines TRBV20-1 with TRBJ2-5; D unclear. Between the trimmed V and J ends, which lost 2 bases and 3 bases, there was a span of 13 bases. The length of the CDR3 is 14 residues. Per germline, CDR1 DFQATT and CDR2 SNEGSKA (reference sequence). This CDR3 is CSARPPVGKETQYF. The DNA for the CDR3 is TGCAGTGCTAGACCCCCGGTTGGTAAAGAGACCCAGTACTTC.

There are a few counts of this clonotype. V is TRBV29-1 and J is TRBJ2-4; D remains ambiguous. The CDR3 loop spans 14 amino acids. Trimming cost V 4 bases and J 0 bases, with 10 bases left between them. Germline-derived CDR1 and CDR2 are SQVTM and ANQGSEA. The CDR3 reads CSVVWGLAKNIQYF. For the CDR3, the DNA is TGCAGCGTTGTGTGGGGTCTAGCCAAAAACATTCAGTACTTC.

This rearrangement joins TRBV28 to TRBJ2-1, with TRBD2 as a possible D gene (5 bases). Per germline, CDR1 MDHEN and CDR2 SYDVKM. V was cut by 4 bases and J by 12 bases, with 22 bases left in between. The CDR3 length is 15 residues. The CDR3 sequence: CASSSASGHSTLQFF. The DNA of the CDR3 is TGTGCCAGCAGTTCCGCCAGCGGCCACTCGACGCTGCAGTTCTTC. Together with reference TRBV28 and TRBJ2-1, the CDR3 gives the full variable domain: DVKVTQSSRYLVKRTGEKVFLECVQDMDHENMFWYRQDPGLGLRLIYFSYDVKMKEKGDIPEGYSVSREKKERFSLILESASTNQTSMYLCASSSASGHSTLQFFGPGTRLTVL.

The CDR3 DNA reads TGTGCCAGCCGTACAGGGATGGCGAACACTGAAGCTTTCTTT. Encoded protein: CASRTGMANTEAFF. The chain combines TRBV27 with TRBJ1-1; D perhaps matches TRBD1 (6 bases). The V gene lost 8 bases and the J gene lost 1 base, with 14 bases spanning the gap. The CDR3 covers 14 residues. CDR1 and CDR2 from the germline V gene are MNHEY and SMNVEV (reference sequence).

The CDR3 loop is CASSPPLNTGELFF. CDR3 coding DNA: TGTGCCAGCAGTCCGCCGCTAAACACCGGGGAGCTGTTTTTT. The chain couples TRBV27 to TRBJ2-2; D is unclear. Between the trimmed V and J ends, which lost 5 bases and 2 bases, there was a span of 9 bases. CDR1 MNHEY and CDR2 SMNVEV come from the germline V gene (reference sequence). The CDR3 has 14 residues.

The V gene is TRBV10-3, the J gene TRBJ2-2; D gene ambiguous. V was shortened by 2 bases and J by 5 bases, with 6 bases between the two germline ends. Germline CDR1 ENHRY, CDR2 SYGVKD. The CDR3 sequence is 13 residues long. DNA of the CDR3: TGTGCCATCAGTGAGCAAGAGACCGGGGAGCTGTTTTTT. It specifies CAISEQETGELFF.

There are many counts of this clonotype. V gene TRBV20-1 combines with J gene TRBJ2-7; D might be TRBD2 (6 bases). CDR3 length: 12 residues. In germline, CDR1 is DFQATT, CDR2 SNEGSKA (reference sequence). V was shortened by 4 bases and J by 5 bases, with 12 bases between the two germline ends. DNA of the CDR3: TGCAGTGCTACCGGGAGTTCGGACGAGCAGTACTTC. This sequence encodes CSATGSSDEQYF.

This clonotype was seen ten or more times. The chain combines TRBV29-1 with TRBJ2-3; D is unresolved. Germline V gene sequence: CDR1 SQVTM, CDR2 ANQGSEA. The CDR3 has 12 amino acids. V lost 3 bases to trimming and J lost 2 bases, with 6 bases between them. The CDR3 DNA sequence: TGCAGCGTTGAGGCGGACACAGATACGCAGTATTTT. It translates to CSVEADTDTQYF.

Concerning this clonotype: A read error is likely, as this CDR3 ends without the conserved phenylalanine or tryptophan. This rearrangement joins TRBV12-3 or TRBV12-4 to TRBJ1-2, with 7 bases matching TRBD1. This CDR3 contains 13 residues. Germline trimming cut 5 bases from V and 7 bases from J; bases unmatched to any gene: 7. The CDR3 DNA reads TGTGCCAGCAGTACCCTCGACAGGGCTGGCTACACCATC. It is translated as CASSTLDRAGYTI.

This clonotype was counted at least ten times. The rearrangement joins TRBV5-1 to TRBJ1-2; 7 bases line up with TRBD1. J was trimmed by 4 bases and V by 5 bases; bases with no gene match: 8. Germline assignment: CDR1 SGHRS and CDR2 YFSETQ. The CDR3 covers 14 residues. The CDR3 sequence: CASSSGQIGYGYTF. The CDR3 bases are TGCGCCAGCAGTTCGGGACAGATCGGCTATGGCTACACCTTC.

J is TRBJ1-2 and V is TRBV14; the D is unclear. The CDR3 covers 12 residues. Germline V gene sequence: CDR1 SGHDN, CDR2 FVKESK. With 2 bases removed from V and 8 bases from J, the gap between germline ends came to 9 bases. CDR3 coding DNA: TGTGCCAGCAGCCAATTCGGAGTAGGCTACACCTTC. This gives the protein CASSQFGVGYTF.